These 22 T cell receptor beta chains share one sample of origin, sequenced in a study of shared clonotypes between healthy human individuals. TCRdb's copy holds only in-frame clones and misses some; the assay was immunoSEQ multiplex PCR. The sample includes about 480,000 clones, nearly 80% seen only once; the top ten take around 12%. The source material was PBMCs. Receptor source: a middle-aged woman in good health. Some clones in this sample may be carry-over from other donors' samples.

The chain has TRBV5-1 and TRBJ2-5; TRBD1 is a possible D gene (6 bases). Trimming stripped 3 bases from V and 10 bases from J, with 19 bases between. Germline values: CDR1 SGHRS, CDR2 YFSETQ. This CDR3 has 14 amino acids. The CDR3 region is CASSWDTGVSDQYF. The CDR3 DNA is TGCGCCAGCAGCTGGGACACCGGCGTGAGTGACCAGTACTTC.

The rearrangement uses TRBV28 and TRBJ1-3; tentative D call: TRBD1 (5 bases). V lost 5 bases and J lost 3, with 20 bases in between. The CDR3 runs 17 residues. The germline CDR1 and CDR2 sequences are MDHEN and SYDVKM. Written as DNA, the CDR3 is TGTGCCAGCAGTCCTTCGGCATGGGGGAAGGTTGGAAACACCATATATTTT. This sequence encodes CASSPSAWGKVGNTIYF.

Worth noting for this clone: The junction does not match germline at one end; this may be a read error. The genes are TRBV5-4 and TRBJ2-7; 7 positions agree with TRBD2. The CDR3 extends over 13 amino acids. Looked up from germline, CDR1 is SGHNT and CDR2 is YYREEE (reference sequence). The CDR3 loop is CASRLAGAWEQYF. DNA for the CDR3: TGTGCCAGCAGGTTGGCGGGAGCGTGGGAGCAGTACTTC.

This chain uses TRBV11-2 with TRBJ2-4; 11 bases match TRBD1. V lost 7 bases, J lost 1 base, and 12 bases stayed unmatched. The V gene's germline CDR1 is SGHAT and CDR2 FQNNGV. The CDR3 runs to 18 residues. The CDR3 sequence is CASTSGGQGAMAKNIQYF. The CDR3 nucleotides read TGTGCCAGCACCTCCGGAGGACAGGGGGCGATGGCCAAAAACATTCAGTACTTC.

This clone was counted between two and nine times. The rearrangement uses TRBV10-2 and TRBJ2-3, with D perhaps given as TRBD1 or TRBD2 (6 bases each). This CDR3 spans 16 amino acids. Trimming removed 7 bases from V and 3 bases from J, with 20 bases in between. The V gene's germline CDR1 is WSHSY and CDR2 SAAADI. The CDR3 protein is CASTQGGGRMTDTQYF. The DNA of the CDR3 is TGCGCCAGCACCCAAGGAGGGGGGAGAATGACAGATACGCAGTATTTT.

This clone occurred once. The V call is TRBV19, the J call TRBJ1-5, with TRBD1 as a possible D gene (5 bases). The CDR3 runs 17 residues. Germline V gives CDR1 LNHDA, CDR2 SQIVND (reference sequence). Trimming removed 7 bases from V and 1 base from J, with 20 bases in between. This CDR3 is CASNLVLGRDSNQPQHF. The CDR3 nucleotides are TGTGCCAGTAATCTGGTTCTGGGCAGGGACAGCAATCAGCCCCAGCATTTT.

In nucleotides, the CDR3 is TGTGCCAGCAGTTTCGGACAGGGTCCCCGGGAGCAGTACTTC. It is translated as CASSFGQGPREQYF. The rearrangement joins TRBV27 to TRBJ2-7; 8 nucleotides align to TRBD1. Germline V lookup: CDR1 MNHEY, CDR2 SMNVEV (reference sequence). This CDR3 contains 14 residues. The V segment lost 3 bases and the J segment 7 bases; nucleotides outside the gene matches: 8.

In its sample, this clone was seen once. The V call is TRBV5-1, the J call TRBJ1-4, with a possible D match to TRBD1 (6 bases). CDR1 is SGHRS and CDR2 is YFSETQ in the germline V gene. Trimming stripped 4 bases from V and 6 bases from J, with 13 bases between. This CDR3 is 14 amino acids long. The CDR3 DNA sequence: TGCGCCAGCAGCAGCGGTAAGGGGGATGAAAAACTGTTTTTT. This sequence encodes CASSSGKGDEKLFF.

V gene TRBV19 combines with J gene TRBJ2-3; 7 bases line up with TRBD2. Germline CDR1 is LNHDA and CDR2 is SQIVND (reference sequence). CDR3 size: 15 residues. J gave up 2 bases and V 8 bases, and 10 bases lay outside the gene matches. As DNA, the CDR3 is TGTGCCAGTCCAAGTGGCGGGAGTCACACAGATACGCAGTATTTT. This sequence encodes CASPSGGSHTDTQYF. The full variable domain, completed using reference TRBV19 and TRBJ2-3, is DGGITQSPKYLFRKEGQNVTLSCEQNLNHDAMYWYRQDPGQGLRLIYYSQIVNDFQKGDIAEGYSVSREKKESFPLTVTSAQKNPTAFYLCASPSGGSHTDTQYFGPGTRLTVL.

This clone was seen a few times. The rearrangement links TRBV5-4 to TRBJ2-5, with TRBD1 as a possible D gene (5 bases). The V end lost 3 bases, the J end lost 0 bases, and 12 bases lay between the germline ends. The CDR3 sequence is 15 residues long. Germline CDR1 reads SGHNT; CDR2 reads YYREEE (reference sequence). The CDR3 sequence: CASSSLTANQETQYF. CDR3 nucleotides: TGTGCCAGCAGCTCTTTGACAGCTAACCAAGAGACCCAGTACTTC.

This clone was found once. The rearrangement uses TRBV7-9 and TRBJ2-5; TRBD2 might be the D (5 bases). V was clipped by 8 bases and J by 5 bases, with 18 bases between them. The germline CDR1 and CDR2 sequences are SEHNR and FQNEAQ (reference sequence). This CDR3 is 14 amino acids long. The chain's CDR3 is CASSDGDWGETQYF. The DNA of the CDR3 is TGTGCCAGCTCAGACGGGGATTGGGGTGAGACCCAGTACTTC.

V gene TRBV18 combines with J gene TRBJ1-2, with unresolved D. The V gene lost 2 bases and the J gene lost 0 bases, with 22 bases spanning the gap. The V gene's germline CDR1 is KGHSH and CDR2 LQKENI. The CDR3 has 19 amino acids. The DNA of the CDR3 is TGTGCCAGCTCACCAACCCACCTACCTCCTGTTCGGGCTAACTATGGCTACACCTTC. It is translated as CASSPTHLPPVRANYGYTF.

This chain connects TRBV5-1 to TRBJ2-7, with D maybe TRBD2 (6 bases). Germline-derived CDR1 and CDR2 are SGHRS and YFSETQ. Trimming removed 0 bases from V and 4 bases from J, with 17 bases in between. This CDR3 comprises 16 residues. Here the CDR3 DNA reads TGCGCCAGCAGCTTGGGTGACAGCCGGGACTCATACGAGCAGTACTTC. Its protein product is CASSLGDSRDSYEQYF.

The chain's CDR3 is CASGPGLAGLNEQFF. The CDR3, as DNA: TGTGCCAGTGGGCCCGGACTAGCGGGTCTCAATGAGCAGTTCTTC. V gene TRBV19 combines with J gene TRBJ2-1, with 11 nucleotides matching TRBD2. Germline CDR1 is LNHDA and CDR2 is SQIVND (reference sequence). Unmatched junction bases numbered 9, after V lost 8 bases and J lost 6 bases. The CDR3 runs 15 residues.

The chain links TRBV6-1 to TRBJ1-2; no firm D call. CDR3 length equals 13 residues. Germline CDR1 reads MNHNS; CDR2 reads SASEGT. V lost 5 bases, J lost 5 bases, and 12 bases lay in between. The CDR3 DNA is TGTGCCAGCAGTCAGGTTTCGAGATATGGCTACACCTTC. It translates to CASSQVSRYGYTF.

This clone was seen only a few times. The rearrangement joins TRBV7-2 to TRBJ2-1, with a weak D call TRBD2 (6 bases). Germline lookup yields CDR1 SGHTA and CDR2 FQGNSA. CDR3 length equals 13 residues. Trimming shortened V by 5 bases and J by 9 bases, and 14 bases separated the two germline ends. The CDR3 bases are TGTGCCAGCAGCCTCGGACTAATAGGTGAGCAGTTCTTC. Protein: CASSLGLIGEQFF.

This clone was found once. This rearrangement joins TRBV9 to TRBJ2-3; 7 bases line up with TRBD2. The CDR3 sequence is 15 residues long. V lost 4 bases, J lost 3 bases, and 8 bases stayed unmatched. Per germline, CDR1 SGDLS and CDR2 YYNGEE. The CDR3 loop reads CASSSGGTLTDTQYF. CDR3 nucleotides: TGTGCCAGCAGCTCGGGAGGAACCTTGACAGATACGCAGTATTTT.

The chain links TRBV5-4 to TRBJ1-1, with a weak D call TRBD1 (5 bases). Trimming removed 6 bases from V and 1 base from J, with 16 bases in between. The CDR3 sequence is 15 residues long. Germline V CDR1 and CDR2: SGHNT, YYREEE (reference sequence). The CDR3 coding sequence is TGTGCCAGCATCCACCGGCGGGACGGGAACACTGAAGCTTTCTTT. Its translation is CASIHRRDGNTEAFF.

This clone was found once. The chain couples TRBV19 to TRBJ2-5; no clear D gene. Trimming left V 3 bases short and J 7 bases short, with 21 bases between. The CDR3 loop spans 16 amino acids. Germline values: CDR1 LNHDA, CDR2 SQIVND (reference sequence). CDR3 coding DNA: TGTGCCAGTAGTATTGAGGCCCCTCCAACTCTCGGGACCCAGTACTTC. The encoded protein is CASSIEAPPTLGTQYF.

The chain couples TRBV18 to TRBJ2-1; 7 bases align to TRBD2. The CDR3 has 12 residues. Germline lookup yields CDR1 KGHSH and CDR2 LQKENI. V shed 3 bases, J shed 9 bases, and the junction held 2 bases outside the gene matches. This CDR3 reads CASSPSGGEQFF. DNA for the CDR3: TGTGCCAGCTCACCTTCGGGGGGTGAGCAGTTCTTC.

The table lists this clone with a few counts. The chain combines TRBV5-1 with TRBJ1-3; the D gene is possibly TRBD1 (6 bases). The germline CDR1 and CDR2 sequences are SGHRS and YFSETQ. This CDR3 spans 14 amino acids. Between the trimmed V and J ends, which lost 4 bases and 0 bases, there was a span of 8 bases. The CDR3 DNA reads TGCGCCAGCAGCCAGGACAGCTCTGGAAACACCATATATTTT. The encoded protein is CASSQDSSGNTIYF.

The genes are TRBV2 and TRBJ1-4; D remains unclear. CDR1 SNHLY and CDR2 FYNNEI come from the germline V gene. With 6 bases removed from V and 5 bases from J, the gap between germline ends came to 10 bases. This CDR3 region has 13 residues. This chain's CDR3 is CASRGVSNEKLFF. The CDR3 nucleotides read TGTGCCAGCAGGGGAGTCTCAAATGAAAAACTGTTTTTT.